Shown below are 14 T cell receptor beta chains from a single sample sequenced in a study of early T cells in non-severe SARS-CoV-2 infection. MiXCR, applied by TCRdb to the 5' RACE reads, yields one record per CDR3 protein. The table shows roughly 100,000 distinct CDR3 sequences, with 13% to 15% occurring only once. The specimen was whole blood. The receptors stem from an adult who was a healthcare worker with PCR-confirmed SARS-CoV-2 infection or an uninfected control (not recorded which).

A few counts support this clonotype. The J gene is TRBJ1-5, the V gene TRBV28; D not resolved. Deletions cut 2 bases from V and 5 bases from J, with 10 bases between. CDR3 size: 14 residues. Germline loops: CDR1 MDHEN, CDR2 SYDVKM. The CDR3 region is CASSLGGPHQPQHF. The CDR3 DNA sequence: TGTGCCAGCAGTTTAGGAGGGCCTCATCAGCCCCAGCATTTT.

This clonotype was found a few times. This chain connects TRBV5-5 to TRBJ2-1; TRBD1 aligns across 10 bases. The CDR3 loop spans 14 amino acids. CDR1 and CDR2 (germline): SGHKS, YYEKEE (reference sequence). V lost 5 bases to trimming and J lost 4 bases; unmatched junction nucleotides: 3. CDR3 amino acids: CASRGQGSYNEQFF. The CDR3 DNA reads TGTGCCAGCAGGGGACAGGGGAGTTACAATGAGCAGTTCTTC. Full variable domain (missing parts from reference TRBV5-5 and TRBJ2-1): DAGVTQSPTHLIKTRGQQVTLRCSPISGHKSVSWYQQVLGQGPQFIFQYYEKEERGRGNFPDRFSARQFPNYSSELNVNALLLGDSALYLCASRGQGSYNEQFFGPGTRLTVL.

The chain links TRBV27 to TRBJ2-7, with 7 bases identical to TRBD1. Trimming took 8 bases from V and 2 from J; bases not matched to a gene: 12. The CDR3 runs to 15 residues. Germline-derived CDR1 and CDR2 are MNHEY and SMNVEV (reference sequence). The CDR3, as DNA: TGTGCCAGCTTCCCCGGGACAGCCGTCCCCTACGAGCAGTACTTC. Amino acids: CASFPGTAVPYEQYF.

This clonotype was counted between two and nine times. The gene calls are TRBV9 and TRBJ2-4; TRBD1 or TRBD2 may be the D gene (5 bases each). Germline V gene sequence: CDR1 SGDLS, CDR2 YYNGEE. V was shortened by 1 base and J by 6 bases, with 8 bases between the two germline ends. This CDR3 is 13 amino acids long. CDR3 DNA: TGTGCCAGCAGCGTATTTGGGGGAAACATTCAGTACTTC. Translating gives CASSVFGGNIQYF.

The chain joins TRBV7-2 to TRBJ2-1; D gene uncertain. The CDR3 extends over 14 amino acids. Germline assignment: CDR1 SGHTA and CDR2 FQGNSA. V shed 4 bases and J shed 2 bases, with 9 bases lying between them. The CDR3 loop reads CASSSGGTYNEQFF. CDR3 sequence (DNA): TGTGCCAGCAGCTCGGGCGGCACCTACAATGAGCAGTTCTTC. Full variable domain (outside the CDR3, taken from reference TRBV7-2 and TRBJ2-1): GAGVSQSPSNKVTEKGKDVELRCDPISGHTALYWYRQSLGQGLEFLIYFQGNSAPDKSGLPSDRFSAERTGGSVSTLTIQRTQQEDSAVYLCASSSGGTYNEQFFGPGTRLTVL.

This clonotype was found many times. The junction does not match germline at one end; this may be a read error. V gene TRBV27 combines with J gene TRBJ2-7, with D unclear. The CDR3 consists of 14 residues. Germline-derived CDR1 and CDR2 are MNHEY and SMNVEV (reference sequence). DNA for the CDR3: TGTGCCAGCTGTTTCGGCCCTAACTCCTACGAGCAGTACTTC. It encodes CASCFGPNSYEQYF.

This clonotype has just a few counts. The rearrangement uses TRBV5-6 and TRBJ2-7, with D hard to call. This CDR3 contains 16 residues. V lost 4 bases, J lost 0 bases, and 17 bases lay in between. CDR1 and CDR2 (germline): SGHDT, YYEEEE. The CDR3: CASSPLDISHSYEQYF. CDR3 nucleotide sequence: TGTGCCAGCAGCCCGCTAGACATTTCCCACTCCTACGAGCAGTACTTC.

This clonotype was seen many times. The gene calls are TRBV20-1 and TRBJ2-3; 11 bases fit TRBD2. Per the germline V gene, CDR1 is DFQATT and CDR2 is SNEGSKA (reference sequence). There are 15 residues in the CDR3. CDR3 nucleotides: TGCAGCGCTCATCATAGCGGGGGGGCCAGAGATACGCAGTATTTT. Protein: CSAHHSGGARDTQYF.

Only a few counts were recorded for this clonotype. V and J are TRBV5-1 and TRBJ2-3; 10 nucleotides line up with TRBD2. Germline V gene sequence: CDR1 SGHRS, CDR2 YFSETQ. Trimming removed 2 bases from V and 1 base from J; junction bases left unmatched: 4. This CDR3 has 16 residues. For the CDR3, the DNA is TGCGCCAGCAGCTTAAGAGCGGGGGGGCGCACAGATACGCAGTATTTT. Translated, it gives CASSLRAGGRTDTQYF.

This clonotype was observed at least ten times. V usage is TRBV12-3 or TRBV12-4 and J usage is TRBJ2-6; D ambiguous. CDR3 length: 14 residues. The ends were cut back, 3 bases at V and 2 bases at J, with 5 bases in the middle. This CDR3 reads CASSLTAGANVLTF. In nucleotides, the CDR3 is TGTGCCAGCAGTTTGACGGCTGGGGCCAACGTCCTGACTTTC.

The chain's CDR3 is CASSLRVDTQYF. CDR3 DNA: TGTGCCAGCAGCCTCCGGGTAGATACGCAGTATTTT. This sequence joins TRBV7-2 and TRBJ2-3; D is undetermined. The CDR3 runs to 12 residues. Trimming pared 5 bases from V and 5 bases from J, leaving 8 bases between. The germline V gene encodes CDR1 SGHTA and CDR2 FQGNSA.

As DNA, the CDR3 is TGCGCCACCTGGGACCCCATGAACACTGAAGCTTTCTTT. This sequence encodes CATWDPMNTEAFF. J is TRBJ1-1 and V is TRBV10-2, with a possible D match to TRBD1 (5 bases). Germline V gives CDR1 WSHSY, CDR2 SAAADI. V was shortened by 10 bases and J by 0 bases, with 12 bases between the two germline ends. The CDR3 has 13 amino acids.

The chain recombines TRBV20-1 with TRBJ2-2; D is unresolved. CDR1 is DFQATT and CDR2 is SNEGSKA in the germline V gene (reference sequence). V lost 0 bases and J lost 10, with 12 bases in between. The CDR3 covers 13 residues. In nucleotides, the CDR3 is TGCAGTGCTAGAGAGTCCGGCTACCCGGAGCTGTTTTTT. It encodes CSARESGYPELFF.

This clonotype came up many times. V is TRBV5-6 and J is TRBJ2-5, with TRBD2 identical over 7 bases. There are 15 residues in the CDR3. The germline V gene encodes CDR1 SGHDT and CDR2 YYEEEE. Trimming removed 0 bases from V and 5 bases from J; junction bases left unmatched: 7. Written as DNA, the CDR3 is TGTGCCAGCAGCTTGGAGCGGGGTGCCTTCGAGACCCAGTACTTC. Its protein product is CASSLERGAFETQYF. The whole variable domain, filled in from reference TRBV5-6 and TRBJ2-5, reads DAGVTQSPTHLIKTRGQQVTLRCSPKSGHDTVSWYQQALGQGPQFIFQYYEEEERQRGNFPDRFSGHQFPNYSSELNVNALLLGDSALYLCASSLERGAFETQYFGPGTRLLVL.